Below, 20 T cell receptor beta chains from the same sample are listed, as sequenced in a study of shared clonotypes between healthy human individuals. Using immunoSEQ multiplex PCR, the repertoire was profiled, and TCRdb retains in-frame clones only, with some absent. Of approximately 1,500,000 clones detected, roughly 96% appear once; the ten largest clones hold approximately 1.2%. The sample taken for sequencing was naive CD4+ T cells sorted from blood. The sample's subset: CD45RA+ positively selected. The receptors were gathered from a young man in good health.

On this clone itself: Other nucleotide sequences from this sample produce the same CDR3. This chain connects TRBV9 to TRBJ2-7; 9 positions match TRBD1. The junction had 7 bases not matched to a gene; V was cut back by 2 bases and J by 1 base. This CDR3 is built from 16 residues. Germline lookup yields CDR1 SGDLS and CDR2 YYNGEE. The CDR3 DNA reads TGTGCCAGCAGCGTTGGTGCCGGGACAGGGTCCTACGAGCAGTACTTC. It yields the protein CASSVGAGTGSYEQYF.

V is TRBV6-5 and J is TRBJ1-5; D gene uncertain. CDR3 size: 12 residues. Trimming stripped 3 bases from V and 6 bases from J, with 6 bases between. The V gene's germline CDR1 is MNHEY and CDR2 SVGAGI. The CDR3 region is CASSYVGQPQHF. CDR3 bases: TGTGCCAGCAGTTATGTGGGTCAGCCCCAGCATTTT.

This sequence joins TRBV6-5 and TRBJ2-2; D is ambiguous. V was clipped by 5 bases and J by 7 bases, with 11 bases between them. Germline values: CDR1 MNHEY, CDR2 SVGAGI. This CDR3 is 13 amino acids long. The CDR3 sequence: CASSPDRFGELFF. Here the CDR3 DNA reads TGTGCCAGCAGTCCAGACCGTTTCGGGGAGCTGTTTTTT.

As to this clone: The sample carries other DNA sequences with the same CDR3. The rearrangement links TRBV19 to TRBJ1-4; TRBD1 matches 10 bases. V lost 5 bases to trimming and J lost 5 bases; unmatched junction nucleotides: 5. CDR3 length equals 15 residues. Looked up from germline, CDR1 is LNHDA and CDR2 is SQIVND (reference sequence). The CDR3 spells CASSPRGQGNEKLFF. The CDR3, as DNA: TGTGCCAGTAGTCCTCGGGGACAGGGGAATGAAAAACTGTTTTTT.

The chain employs TRBV7-8 and TRBJ2-7; no reliable D call. The CDR3 runs to 11 residues. Germline values: CDR1 SGHVS, CDR2 FQNEAQ. Trimming pared 5 bases from V and 3 bases from J, leaving 5 bases between. CDR3 coding DNA: TGTGCCAGCAGCCCAAACTACGAGCAGTACTTC. Amino acid sequence: CASSPNYEQYF. Based on the CDR3 plus reference TRBV7-8 and TRBJ2-7, the full variable domain is GAGVSQSPRYKVAKRGQDVALRCDPISGHVSLFWYQQALGQGPEFLTYFQNEAQLDKSGLPSDRFFAERPEGSVSTLKIQRTQQEDSAVYLCASSPNYEQYFGPGTRLTVT.

J is TRBJ2-3 and V is TRBV18, with 9 bases fitting TRBD2. CDR3 length: 17 residues. V lost 3 bases to trimming and J lost 2 bases; unmatched junction nucleotides: 9. Looked up from germline, CDR1 is KGHSH and CDR2 is LQKENI. The CDR3 sequence: CASSPLAGTLPTDTQYF. In DNA form, the CDR3 reads TGTGCCAGCTCACCTCTAGCGGGAACCTTACCCACAGATACGCAGTATTTT.

The chain uses TRBV15 and TRBJ2-3; 10 nucleotides align to TRBD1. The V and J ends lost 6 bases and 4 bases, in that order; junction bases with no gene match: 7. The CDR3 extends over 15 amino acids. Germline V lookup: CDR1 LNHNV, CDR2 YYDKDF (reference sequence). The CDR3 sequence: CATRTGTGVPDTQYF. CDR3 DNA sequence: TGTGCCACCAGGACCGGGACAGGGGTCCCAGATACGCAGTATTTT.

The V call is TRBV5-5, the J call TRBJ2-5, with 8 bases fitting TRBD1. The CDR3 spans 18 residues. The ends lost 4 bases at V and 2 bases at J; junction bases unmatched: 16. Germline V gives CDR1 SGHKS, CDR2 YYEKEE (reference sequence). Written as DNA, the CDR3 is TGTGCCAGCAGCGACAGGGGTTGGGCAATCGCGTTACAAGAGACCCAGTACTTC. This encodes CASSDRGWAIALQETQYF.

The chain couples TRBV6-1 to TRBJ1-2, with 8 bases that match TRBD1. Germline V CDR1 and CDR2: MNHNS, SASEGT. The CDR3 loop spans 14 amino acids. Trimming at V came to 3 bases and at J to 7 bases, leaving 7 bases not matched to a gene. The CDR3 loop reads CASSEGQEVSGYTF. CDR3 nucleotide sequence: TGTGCCAGCAGTGAGGGACAGGAGGTCAGTGGCTACACCTTC.

The CDR3 reads CASSPRTSGAYNEQFF. As DNA, the CDR3 is TGTGCCAGCAGTCCGCGGACTAGCGGGGCCTACAATGAGCAGTTCTTC. J is TRBJ2-1 and V is TRBV27; 12 bases match TRBD2. CDR3 length: 16 amino acids. The germline CDR1 and CDR2 sequences are MNHEY and SMNVEV (reference sequence). Trimming removed 5 bases from V and 2 bases from J; junction bases left unmatched: 4.

J is TRBJ2-1 and V is TRBV5-5; 7 bases line up with TRBD2. The CDR3 is 17 residues long. Germline CDR1 SGHKS, CDR2 YYEKEE (reference sequence). The trim removed 0 bases at V and 0 bases at J, leaving 6 bases unmatched. CDR3 sequence reads: CASSLAGRERSYNEQFF. DNA for the CDR3: TGTGCCAGCAGCTTGGCAGGGCGGGAGCGCTCCTACAATGAGCAGTTCTTC. The full variable domain, its missing parts supplied by reference TRBV5-5 and TRBJ2-1, is DAGVTQSPTHLIKTRGQQVTLRCSPISGHKSVSWYQQVLGQGPQFIFQYYEKEERGRGNFPDRFSARQFPNYSSELNVNALLLGDSALYLCASSLAGRERSYNEQFFGPGTRLTVL.

The rearrangement links TRBV11-2 to TRBJ2-5, with 7 bases identical to TRBD1. Germline CDR1 reads SGHAT; CDR2 reads FQNNGV. CDR3 length: 14 residues. V was pared by 5 bases and J by 1 base, with 4 bases of the junction left unmatched. CDR3 loop: CASSQRDSQETQYF. CDR3 DNA: TGTGCCAGCAGCCAACGGGACAGCCAAGAGACCCAGTACTTC.

The gene calls are TRBV7-9 and TRBJ2-1; 11 bases fit TRBD2. V lost 5 bases to trimming and J lost 7 bases; unmatched junction nucleotides: 7. Germline V lookup: CDR1 SEHNR, CDR2 FQNEAQ (reference sequence). The CDR3 contains 15 residues. CDR3 in DNA: TGTGCCAGCAGCGTACTAGCGGGAGCATTGAATGAGCAGTTCTTC. This codes for CASSVLAGALNEQFF.

The J gene is TRBJ1-2, the V gene TRBV10-3; 7 nucleotides match TRBD1. With 4 bases clipped from V and 4 bases from J, the junction kept 15 bases outside the gene matches. The CDR3 is made up of 17 amino acids. CDR1 is ENHRY, CDR2 SYGVKD, per germline. The CDR3 sequence: CAISASTRQGRTYGYTF. CDR3 nucleotides: TGTGCCATCAGTGCATCCACGAGACAGGGCAGAACCTATGGCTACACCTTC.

This chain joins TRBV29-1 and TRBJ2-2, with 9 bases aligning to TRBD1. Per the germline V gene, CDR1 is SQVTM and CDR2 is ANQGSEA. The CDR3 totals 15 residues. With V trimmed by 7 bases and J by 2 bases, 8 bases remained unmatched. CDR3 loop: CSARTGALNTGELFF. The CDR3 coding sequence is TGCAGCGCTAGGACAGGGGCTCTCAACACCGGGGAGCTGTTTTTT.

The chain uses TRBV29-1 and TRBJ1-5, with 8 bases aligning to TRBD1. The CDR3 is 13 residues long. V was pared by 6 bases and J by 6 bases, with 7 bases of the junction left unmatched. Germline-derived CDR1 and CDR2 are SQVTM and ANQGSEA. CDR3 bases: TGCAGCGTGACAGGGGAAAGAGGTCAGCCCCAGCATTTT. It translates to CSVTGERGQPQHF.

The chain joins TRBV2 to TRBJ2-2; 7 bases fit TRBD2. CDR1 and CDR2 from the germline V gene are SNHLY and FYNNEI. V lost 7 bases, J lost 5 bases, and 7 bases stayed unmatched. The CDR3 loop spans 14 amino acids. The chain's CDR3 is CASIEWEGTGELFF. CDR3 DNA sequence: TGTGCCAGCATTGAGTGGGAGGGAACCGGGGAGCTGTTTTTT.

This clone was observed a single time. The chain joins TRBV7-6 to TRBJ2-1; TRBD2 aligns across 10 bases. The CDR3 is 16 residues long. Germline lookup yields CDR1 SGHVS and CDR2 FNYEAQ. V gave up 3 bases and J gave up 1 base; unmatched junction bases: 3. The CDR3 DNA reads TGTGCCAGCAGCTTTCGACTAGCGGGTTCCTACAATGAGCAGTTCTTC. This translates into CASSFRLAGSYNEQFF. Based on the CDR3 plus reference TRBV7-6 and TRBJ2-1, the full variable domain is GAGVSQSPRYKVTKRGQDVALRCDPISGHVSLYWYRQALGQGPEFLTYFNYEAQQDKSGLPNDRFSAERPEGSISTLTIQRTEQRDSAMYRCASSFRLAGSYNEQFFGPGTRLTVL.

J is TRBJ1-3 and V is TRBV12-2; the table's D call, TRBD1, has no DNA check behind it. TRBV12-2 is listed as a pseudogene. The CDR3 covers 15 residues. The CDR3 here is CASSLEAGSGNTIYF. CDR3 DNA: TGTGCAAGTAGCTTAGAGGCAGGGTCTGGAAACACCATATATTTT.

The rearrangement uses TRBV2 and TRBJ2-7, with D tentatively TRBD2 (6 bases). The CDR3 runs 13 residues. Trimming removed 10 bases from V and 3 bases from J, with 16 bases in between. Germline CDR1 reads SNHLY; CDR2 reads FYNNEI. Here the CDR3 reads CATEGLSVYEQYF. Here the CDR3 DNA reads TGTGCCACCGAGGGACTTTCTGTCTACGAGCAGTACTTC.